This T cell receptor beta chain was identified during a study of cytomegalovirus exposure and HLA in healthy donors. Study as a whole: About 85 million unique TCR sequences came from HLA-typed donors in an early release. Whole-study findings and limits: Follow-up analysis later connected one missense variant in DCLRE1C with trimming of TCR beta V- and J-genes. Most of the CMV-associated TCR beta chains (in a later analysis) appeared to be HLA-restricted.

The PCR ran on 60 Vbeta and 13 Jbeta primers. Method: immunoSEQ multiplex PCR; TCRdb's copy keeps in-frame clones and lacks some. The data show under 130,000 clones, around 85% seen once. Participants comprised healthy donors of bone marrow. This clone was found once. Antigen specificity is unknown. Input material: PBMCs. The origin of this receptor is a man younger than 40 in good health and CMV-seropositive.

The CDR3 is CASSQDGGWGEPSSYNEQFF. The CDR3 nucleotides read TGTGCCAGCAGCCAAGATGGTGGGTGGGGGGAGCCCAGCTCCTACAATGAGCAGTTCTTC. This chain uses TRBV4-2 with TRBJ2-1; TRBD2 might be the D (6 bases). Per germline, CDR1 LGHNA and CDR2 YNFKEQ. V was cut by 0 bases and J by 0 bases, with 21 bases left in between. There are 20 residues in the CDR3.